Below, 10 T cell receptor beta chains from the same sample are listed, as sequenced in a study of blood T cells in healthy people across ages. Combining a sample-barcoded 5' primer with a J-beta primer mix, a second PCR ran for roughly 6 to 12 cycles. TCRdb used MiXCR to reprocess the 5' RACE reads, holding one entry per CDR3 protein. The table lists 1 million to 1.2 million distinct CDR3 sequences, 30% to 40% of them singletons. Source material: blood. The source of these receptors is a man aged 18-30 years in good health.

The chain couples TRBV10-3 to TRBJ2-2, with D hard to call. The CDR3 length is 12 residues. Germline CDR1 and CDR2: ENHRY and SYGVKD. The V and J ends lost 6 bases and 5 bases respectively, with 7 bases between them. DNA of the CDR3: TGTGCCATCAGGGAAATAACCGGGGAGCTGTTTTTT. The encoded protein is CAIREITGELFF.

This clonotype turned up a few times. CDR3 in amino acids: CASSEQGPEQFF. The DNA for the CDR3 is TGTGCCAGCAGTGAACAGGGACCTGAGCAGTTCTTC. The rearrangement joins TRBV12-3 or TRBV12-4 to TRBJ2-1, with D perhaps TRBD1 (6 bases). This CDR3 is 12 amino acids long. Trimming stripped 5 bases from V and 9 bases from J, with 11 bases between.

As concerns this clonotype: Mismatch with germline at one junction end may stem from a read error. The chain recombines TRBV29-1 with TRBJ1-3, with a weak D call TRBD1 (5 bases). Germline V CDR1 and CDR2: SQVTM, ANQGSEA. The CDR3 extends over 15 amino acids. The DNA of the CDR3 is TGCAGCGTTGAAGGTTCCGAGGGGTCTGGAACCACCATATATTTT. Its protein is CSVEGSEGSGTTIYF.

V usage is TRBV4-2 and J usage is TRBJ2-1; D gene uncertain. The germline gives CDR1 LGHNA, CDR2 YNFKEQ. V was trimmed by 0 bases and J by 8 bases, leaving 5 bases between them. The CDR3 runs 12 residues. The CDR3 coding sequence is TGTGCCAGCAGCCAAGATGTCGATGAGCAGTTCTTC. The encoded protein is CASSQDVDEQFF.

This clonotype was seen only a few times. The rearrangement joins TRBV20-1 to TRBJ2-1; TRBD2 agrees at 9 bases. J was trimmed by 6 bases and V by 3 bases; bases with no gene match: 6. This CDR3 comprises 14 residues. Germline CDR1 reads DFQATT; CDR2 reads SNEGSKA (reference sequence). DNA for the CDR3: TGCAGTGCTAGGGAGCGGGGGGTCTCCAATGAGCAGTTCTTC. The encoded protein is CSARERGVSNEQFF.

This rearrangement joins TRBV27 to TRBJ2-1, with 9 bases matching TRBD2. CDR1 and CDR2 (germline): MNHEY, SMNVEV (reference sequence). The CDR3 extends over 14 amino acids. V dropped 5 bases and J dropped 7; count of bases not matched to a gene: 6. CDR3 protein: CASSPAGGRNEQFF. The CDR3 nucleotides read TGTGCCAGCAGTCCAGCGGGGGGTAGAAATGAGCAGTTCTTC.

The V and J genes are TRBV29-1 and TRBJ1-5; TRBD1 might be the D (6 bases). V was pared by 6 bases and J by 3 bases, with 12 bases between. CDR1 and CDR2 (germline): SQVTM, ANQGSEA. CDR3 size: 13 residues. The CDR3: CSVMDRTNQPQHF. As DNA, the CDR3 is TGCAGCGTCATGGACAGAACCAATCAGCCCCAGCATTTT.

CDR3 sequence (DNA): TGTGCCAGCTCACCACCCGGTGTCGCAGCCGGGTACACCTTC. This codes for CASSPPGVAAGYTF. This chain connects TRBV18 to TRBJ1-2; D gene unclear. This CDR3 region has 14 residues. Germline values: CDR1 KGHSH, CDR2 LQKENI. V lost 0 bases and J lost 11, with 16 bases in between. The full variable domain, rest sourced from reference TRBV18 and TRBJ1-2, is NAGVMQNPRHLVRRRGQEARLRCSPMKGHSHVYWYRQLPEEGLKFMVYLQKENIIDESGMPKERFSAEFPKEGPSILRIQQVVRGDSAAYFCASSPPGVAAGYTFGSGTRLTVV.

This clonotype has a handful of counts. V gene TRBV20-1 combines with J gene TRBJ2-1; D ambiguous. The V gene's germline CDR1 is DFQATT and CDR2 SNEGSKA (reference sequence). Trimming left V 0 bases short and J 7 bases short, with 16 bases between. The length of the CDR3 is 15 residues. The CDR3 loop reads CSARDRAGGRNEQFF. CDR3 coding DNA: TGCAGTGCTAGAGATCGGGCTGGCGGTAGGAATGAGCAGTTCTTC.

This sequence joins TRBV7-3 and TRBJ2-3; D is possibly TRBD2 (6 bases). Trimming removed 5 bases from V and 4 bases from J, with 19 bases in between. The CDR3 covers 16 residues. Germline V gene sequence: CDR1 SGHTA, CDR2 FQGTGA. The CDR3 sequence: CASSPQPGARADTQYF. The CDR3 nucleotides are TGTGCCAGCAGCCCCCAACCGGGAGCCAGGGCAGATACGCAGTATTTT.